This entry lists 19 T cell receptor beta chains sequenced from one sample in a study of cytomegalovirus exposure and HLA in healthy donors. TCRdb's copy holds only in-frame clones and misses some; the assay was immunoSEQ multiplex PCR. Among 200,000 to 250,000 clones, 80% to 85% were seen once, and the ten largest hold roughly 13%. The sequencing sample was made of PBMCs. These receptors all stem from a woman aged 25 to 39 in good health and CMV-seropositive.

The J gene is TRBJ2-7, the V gene TRBV5-1, with no clear D. This CDR3 has 16 amino acids. Germline V gene lookup returns CDR1 SGHRS and CDR2 YFSETQ. Trimming removed 4 bases from V and 0 bases from J, with 17 bases in between. CDR3 residues: CASSLQGSPSSYEQYF. CDR3 DNA: TGCGCCAGCAGCCTTCAAGGGTCTCCGAGCTCCTACGAGCAGTACTTC.

This clone was detected only a few times. The V and J genes are TRBV11-2 and TRBJ2-1, with 8 positions matching TRBD1. Germline V CDR1 and CDR2: SGHAT, FQNNGV. V shed 1 base, J shed 3 bases, and the junction held 8 bases outside the gene matches. The CDR3 extends over 17 amino acids. CDR3 sequence: CASSLASGTGLYNEQFF. The DNA for the CDR3 is TGTGCCAGCAGCTTAGCATCTGGGACAGGACTCTACAATGAGCAGTTCTTC. The full variable domain, its missing parts supplied by reference TRBV11-2 and TRBJ2-1, is EAGVAQSPRYKIIEKRQSVAFWCNPISGHATLYWYQQILGQGPKLLIQFQNNGVVDDSQLPKDRFSAERLKGVDSTLKIQPAKLEDSAVYLCASSLASGTGLYNEQFFGPGTRLTVL.

This clone was counted a single time. CDR3 sequence (DNA): TGCGCCAGCAGCCAAGATGGGGCAGGGGGCCCCACCGGGGAGCTGTTTTTT. This codes for CASSQDGAGGPTGELFF. The V call is TRBV4-3, the J call TRBJ2-2, with 8 bases fitting TRBD1. The V gene's germline CDR1 is LGHNA and CDR2 YSLEER. Losses at the gene ends were 0 bases for V and 4 bases for J; bases not matched to a gene: 7. This CDR3 region has 17 residues.

The chain employs TRBV28 and TRBJ1-3; D unresolved. CDR1 is MDHEN, CDR2 SYDVKM, per germline. Trimming cost V 8 bases and J 1 base, with 9 bases left between them. The CDR3 is 13 residues long. In DNA form, the CDR3 reads TGTGCCAGCCGCGTGGGGTCTGGAAACACCATATATTTT. This sequence encodes CASRVGSGNTIYF.

The rearrangement joins TRBV2 to TRBJ1-3; no firm D call. Trimming stripped 5 bases from V and 7 bases from J, with 15 bases between. The germline V gene encodes CDR1 SNHLY and CDR2 FYNNEI. The CDR3 totals 14 residues. The CDR3 nucleotides are TGTGCCAGCAGTTCTAACTACTTGGGGAACACCATATATTTT. Translating it yields CASSSNYLGNTIYF.

Worth noting for this clone: Relative to the germline gene, one junction end is altered; a read error may explain this. This chain uses TRBV19 with TRBJ2-7; 9 nucleotides match TRBD1. The CDR3 is 14 amino acids. Germline values: CDR1 LNHDA, CDR2 SQIVND (reference sequence). The CDR3 loop is CASRRTGASSEQYF. DNA for the CDR3: TGTGCCAGTAGACGGACAGGGGCCTCCTCCGAGCAGTACTTC.

The chain carries TRBV6-1 and TRBJ2-7, with 9 bases that match TRBD1. J lost 4 bases, V lost 5 bases, and 6 bases had no gene match. This CDR3 has 14 amino acids. Germline V CDR1 and CDR2: MNHNS, SASEGT. The CDR3 DNA reads TGTGCCAGCAGTAAGGGACAGGGAACATACGAGCAGTACTTC. Translating it yields CASSKGQGTYEQYF.

This chain uses TRBV5-1 with TRBJ1-3, with D tentatively TRBD1 (6 bases). Germline V CDR1 and CDR2: SGHRS, YFSETQ. With 1 base removed from V and 1 base from J, the gap between germline ends came to 12 bases. The CDR3 length is 16 residues. In DNA, the CDR3 is TGCGCCAGCAGCTTGACAGGGTTGGAGTCTGGAAACACCATATATTTT. As protein: CASSLTGLESGNTIYF.

CDR3 DNA: TGTGCCAGTAAGATGTCGGGGACTAGCACGGTCCTCGAGCAGTACTTC. Translation: CASKMSGTSTVLEQYF. The chain combines TRBV19 with TRBJ2-7; 9 positions match TRBD2. With 7 bases clipped from V and 6 bases from J, the junction kept 16 bases outside the gene matches. This CDR3 is 16 amino acids long. Germline CDR1 and CDR2: LNHDA and SQIVND (reference sequence).

This clone showed up just a few times. CDR3 DNA: TGCGCCAGCAGCTTGGTCAGGGGGCCTGGCACTGAAGCTTTCTTT. It is translated as CASSLVRGPGTEAFF. The chain couples TRBV5-1 to TRBJ1-1; TRBD1 matches 8 bases. J gave up 4 bases and V 0 bases, and 5 bases lay outside the gene matches. In germline, CDR1 is SGHRS, CDR2 YFSETQ. This CDR3 spans 15 amino acids. Full variable domain (outside the CDR3, taken from reference TRBV5-1 and TRBJ1-1): KAGVTQTPRYLIKTRGQQVTLSCSPISGHRSVSWYQQTPGQGLQFLFEYFSETQRNKGNFPGRFSGRQFSNSRSEMNVSTLELGDSALYLCASSLVRGPGTEAFFGQGTRLTVV.

The chain links TRBV19 to TRBJ2-1; D assignment may be TRBD1 or TRBD2 (5 bases each). CDR3 length: 14 residues. Germline CDR1 reads LNHDA; CDR2 reads SQIVND (reference sequence). Between the trimmed V and J ends, which lost 8 bases and 0 bases, there was a span of 11 bases. CDR3 sequence: CASQGRTSYNEQFF. CDR3 sequence (DNA): TGTGCCAGTCAGGGACGGACCTCCTACAATGAGCAGTTCTTC.

This clone was seen just once. V is TRBV7-2 and J is TRBJ2-5; D remains unclear. The CDR3 consists of 14 residues. CDR1 and CDR2 (germline): SGHTA, FQGNSA. The V and J ends lost 3 bases and 0 bases respectively, with 8 bases between them. In nucleotides, the CDR3 is TGTGCCAGCAGCTTTCTTCAGTACCAAGAGACCCAGTACTTC. This sequence encodes CASSFLQYQETQYF.

J is TRBJ2-1 and V is TRBV27, with unresolved D. The CDR3 sequence is 16 residues long. The germline V gene encodes CDR1 MNHEY and CDR2 SMNVEV (reference sequence). V lost 6 bases and J 1 base, leaving 16 bases between the germline ends. CDR3 protein: CASSYQIRLSYNEQFF. The DNA of the CDR3 is TGTGCCAGCAGCTATCAAATAAGGTTGTCCTACAATGAGCAGTTCTTC.

V usage is TRBV5-1 and J usage is TRBJ2-7, with TRBD1 as a possible D gene (6 bases). The V end lost 4 bases, the J end lost 3 bases, and 14 bases lay between the germline ends. The CDR3 loop spans 14 amino acids. The V gene's germline CDR1 is SGHRS and CDR2 YFSETQ. This chain's CDR3 is CASSLDSWYYEQYF. CDR3 sequence (DNA): TGCGCCAGCAGCCTGGACAGTTGGTACTACGAGCAGTACTTC.

The genes are TRBV30 and TRBJ1-4, with a tentative D call TRBD1 (5 bases). Trimming removed 5 bases at V and 8 bases at J, with 15 bases between. This CDR3 has 13 amino acids. Looked up from germline, CDR1 is GTSNPN and CDR2 is SVGIG (reference sequence). CDR3 in amino acids: CAWSGQSWEKLFF. CDR3 DNA sequence: TGTGCCTGGTCAGGGCAAAGTTGGGAAAAACTGTTTTTT.

A single count supports this clone. The J gene is TRBJ2-6, the V gene TRBV5-4, with 10 bases fitting TRBD1. Germline V lookup: CDR1 SGHNT, CDR2 YYREEE (reference sequence). CDR3 length: 17 residues. Trimming at V came to 0 bases and at J to 4 bases, leaving 4 bases not matched to a gene. The chain's CDR3 is CASSLGQGAGGANVLTF. The CDR3 DNA is TGTGCCAGCAGCTTGGGACAGGGGGCAGGAGGGGCCAACGTCCTGACTTTC.

The chain is built from TRBV19 and TRBJ2-2; TRBD2 matches at 7 bases. In germline, CDR1 is LNHDA, CDR2 SQIVND (reference sequence). The CDR3 has 14 residues. J was trimmed by 3 bases and V by 4 bases; bases with no gene match: 2. CDR3 residues: CASSRLAYTGELFF. The CDR3 nucleotides are TGTGCCAGTAGTAGACTAGCTTACACCGGGGAGCTGTTTTTT.

V and J are TRBV7-6 and TRBJ2-7; TRBD2 agrees at 9 bases. Germline V gene sequence: CDR1 SGHVS, CDR2 FNYEAQ. V gave up 7 bases and J gave up 2 bases; unmatched junction bases: 18. The CDR3 is 18 amino acids. This chain's CDR3 is CASTPGDGREGHPYEQYF. In DNA form, the CDR3 reads TGTGCCAGCACCCCCGGTGATGGGCGGGAGGGGCACCCCTACGAGCAGTACTTC.

The V and J genes are TRBV10-3 and TRBJ2-1; maybe TRBD2 (6 bases). Deletions cut 0 bases from V and 6 bases from J, with 15 bases between. CDR3 length equals 16 residues. The germline gives CDR1 ENHRY, CDR2 SYGVKD. The CDR3 bases are TGTGCCATCAGTGAGTCGGGCCCTGGGGACTTCAATGAGCAGTTCTTC. This sequence encodes CAISESGPGDFNEQFF.